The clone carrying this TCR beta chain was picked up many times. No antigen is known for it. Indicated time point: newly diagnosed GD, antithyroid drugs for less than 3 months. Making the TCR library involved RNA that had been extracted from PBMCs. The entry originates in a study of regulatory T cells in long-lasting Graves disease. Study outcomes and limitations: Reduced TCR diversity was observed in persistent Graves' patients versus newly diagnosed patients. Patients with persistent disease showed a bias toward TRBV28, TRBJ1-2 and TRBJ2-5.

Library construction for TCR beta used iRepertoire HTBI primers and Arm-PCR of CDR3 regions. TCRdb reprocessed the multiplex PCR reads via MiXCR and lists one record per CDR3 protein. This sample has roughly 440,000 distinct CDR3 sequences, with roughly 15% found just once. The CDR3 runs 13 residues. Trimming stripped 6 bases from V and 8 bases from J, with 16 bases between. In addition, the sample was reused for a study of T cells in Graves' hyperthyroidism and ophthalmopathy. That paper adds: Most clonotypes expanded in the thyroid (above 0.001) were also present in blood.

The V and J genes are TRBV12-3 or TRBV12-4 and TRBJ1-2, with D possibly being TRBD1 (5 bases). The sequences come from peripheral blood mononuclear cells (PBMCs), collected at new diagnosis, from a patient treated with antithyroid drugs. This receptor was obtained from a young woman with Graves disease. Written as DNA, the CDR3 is TGTGCCAGCAGCCTAGACAAGGGGTCGGGCTACACCTTC. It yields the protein CASSLDKGSGYTF.